The next 5 T cell receptor beta chains were all read from a single sample in a study of CD8+CD57+ T cells in acquired aplastic anemia. Whoever was chosen for sequencing had shown CD8+CD57+ cell expansion by flow cytometry. Genomic DNA templated the TCR beta VDJ and CDR3 profiling. TCRdb re-derived calls from the reads in MiXCR, one entry per CDR3 protein. There are roughly 120,000 distinct CDR3 sequences in the sample; 58% occur only once, and about 31% lies in the top ten. Sequencing was performed on sorted CD4+, CD8+, or CD8+CD57+ T cells (not recorded which) from PBMCs. The receptors originated from a human donor with aplastic anemia.

The V and J genes are TRBV6-1 and TRBJ2-7; D not certain. The V and J ends lost 1 base and 6 bases respectively, with 7 bases between them. This CDR3 region has 12 residues. CDR1 MNHNS and CDR2 SASEGT come from the germline V gene. CDR3 protein: CASSEVRSEQYF. The DNA of the CDR3 is TGTGCCAGCAGTGAAGTGCGCAGCGAGCAGTACTTC.

The V gene is TRBV2, the J gene TRBJ2-7; unclear D gene. Trimming cost V 6 bases and J 4 bases, with 13 bases left between them. This CDR3 comprises 13 residues. Germline V gene lookup returns CDR1 SNHLY and CDR2 FYNNEI. In DNA, the CDR3 is TGTGCCAGCAGCAATCGATTGATGTACGAGCAGTACTTC. This gives the protein CASSNRLMYEQYF.

The genes are TRBV15 and TRBJ1-5; tentative D call: TRBD1 (6 bases). The germline V gene has CDR1 LNHNV and CDR2 YYDKDF (reference sequence). Trimming removed 2 bases from V and 7 bases from J, with 12 bases in between. CDR3 length equals 14 residues. The CDR3 DNA reads TGTGCCACCAGCAGATTACAGGGAGGACAGCCCCAGCATTTT. Translation gives CATSRLQGGQPQHF.

The rearrangement links TRBV7-2 to TRBJ2-7; D unclear. The V end lost 0 bases, the J end lost 5 bases, and 5 bases lay between the germline ends. The length of the CDR3 is 12 residues. The V gene's germline CDR1 is SGHTA and CDR2 FQGNSA. The CDR3 sequence is CASSLAFNEQYF. The CDR3 bases are TGTGCCAGCAGCTTAGCGTTCAACGAGCAGTACTTC.

This clonotype has ten or more counts. This chain joins TRBV5-1 and TRBJ2-7; TRBD1 is a possible D gene (5 bases). V was trimmed by 2 bases and J by 0 bases, leaving 12 bases between them. In germline, CDR1 is SGHRS, CDR2 YFSETQ. The CDR3 contains 15 residues. The DNA for the CDR3 is TGCGCCAGCAGCTTATCGGACACGGGCTCCTACGAGCAGTACTTC. This gives the protein CASSLSDTGSYEQYF.